This TCR beta chain emerged from a study of cytomegalovirus exposure and HLA in healthy donors. About this clone: Its antigen is not identified.

Study-level results: Associated with HLA alleles at 0.05 false discovery rate in a later analysis were 16,951 TCR beta sequences. Sequencing probably produced one cluster of sequence variants that were highly shared.

V was shortened by 3 bases and J by 1 base, with 13 bases between the two germline ends. The CDR3 contains 15 residues. Germline CDR1 reads SGHRS; CDR2 reads YFSETQ. Primers for the PCR totalled 60 Vbeta and 13 Jbeta. Assay: immunoSEQ multiplex PCR; the TCRdb copy retains only in-frame clones and omits some. The sample holds 150,000 to 200,000 clones; over 70% are singletons and the top ten take about 3.4%. The clonotype originates from a male donor in good health and CMV-seronegative. Sequencing input: PBMCs. This chain connects TRBV5-1 to TRBJ1-1, with a tentative D call TRBD1 (5 bases). The CDR3 loop is CASSSGAGENTEAFF. The CDR3 DNA is TGCGCCAGCAGCTCTGGGGCAGGAGAGAACACTGAAGCTTTCTTT.